This passage covers 23 T cell receptor beta chains from one sample sequenced in a study of shared clonotypes between healthy human individuals. Measured with immunoSEQ multiplex PCR; TCRdb has only the in-frame clones, and not every one. In the table there are under 850,000 clones, around 77% of which are singletons. Sequences were obtained from memory CD4+ T cells sorted from blood. Specified subset: CD45RA-negative fraction. These receptors all stem from a woman between 25 and 40 years old in good health.

The J gene is TRBJ1-5, the V gene TRBV6-6; 8 bases line up with TRBD1. The germline V gene encodes CDR1 MNHNY and CDR2 SVGAGI (reference sequence). The CDR3 runs 14 residues. The trim removed 9 bases at V and 3 bases at J, leaving 7 bases unmatched. The CDR3 DNA sequence: TGTGCCAGTCTGGACAGGGTCAACAATCAGCCCCAGCATTTT. Residues: CASLDRVNNQPQHF.

The chain uses TRBV7-7 and TRBJ1-2; no clear D gene. This CDR3 spans 13 amino acids. V lost 2 bases, J lost 2 bases, and 6 bases lay in between. CDR1 and CDR2 (germline): SSHAT, FNYEAQ (reference sequence). CDR3 sequence reads: CASSLHGNYGYTF. Written as DNA, the CDR3 is TGTGCCAGCAGCTTACACGGAAACTATGGCTACACCTTC.

This clone was detected only a few times. This sequence joins TRBV28 and TRBJ2-4, with 9 positions matching TRBD2. The CDR3 loop spans 14 amino acids. In germline, CDR1 is MDHEN, CDR2 SYDVKM. CDR3 in amino acids: CASGLAQGKNIQYF. Here the CDR3 DNA reads TGTGCGTCAGGACTAGCGCAAGGCAAAAACATTCAGTACTTC.

Ten or more counts support this clone. The gene calls are TRBV7-6 and TRBJ2-3; TRBD2 aligns across 9 bases. V dropped 5 bases and J dropped 4; count of bases not matched to a gene: 4. This CDR3 has 14 residues. CDR1 and CDR2 from the germline V gene are SGHVS and FNYEAQ. In DNA form, the CDR3 reads TGTGCCAGCAGCGGTGGGACTAGCTCAGATACGCAGTATTTT. It codes for CASSGGTSSDTQYF.

This sequence joins TRBV5-1 and TRBJ2-7, with 11 positions matching TRBD2. The CDR3 consists of 15 residues. Germline CDR1 is SGHRS and CDR2 is YFSETQ. The V gene end was trimmed by 6 bases and the J gene end by 5 bases; junction bases not matched to a gene: 10. This chain's CDR3 is CASTKTSGSFHEQYF. The CDR3 DNA is TGCGCCAGCACCAAAACTAGCGGGAGCTTCCACGAGCAGTACTTC.

The chain links TRBV15 to TRBJ2-5, with 7 positions matching TRBD2. Germline CDR1 and CDR2: LNHNV and YYDKDF (reference sequence). The CDR3 sequence is 14 residues long. Losses at the gene ends were 0 bases for V and 5 bases for J; bases not matched to a gene: 3. The CDR3 here is CATSRDVGGETQYF. Written as DNA, the CDR3 is TGTGCCACCAGCAGAGATGTGGGGGGGGAGACCCAGTACTTC.

The CDR3 is CASSQKTLFFGSTDTQYF. CDR3 nucleotides: TGCGCCAGCAGCCAAAAAACCCTTTTTTTCGGAAGCACAGATACGCAGTATTTT. The chain carries TRBV4-1 and TRBJ2-3; unclear D gene. The V gene lost 2 bases and the J gene lost 0 bases, with 18 bases spanning the gap. The CDR3 is 18 amino acids. CDR1 MGHRA and CDR2 YSYEKL come from the germline V gene.

The J gene is TRBJ2-7, the V gene TRBV19; the match to TRBD1 covers 7 bases. V was clipped by 5 bases and J by 3 bases; unmatched bases: 13. Germline assignment: CDR1 LNHDA and CDR2 SQIVND (reference sequence). The CDR3 is made up of 16 amino acids. The CDR3 reads CASSPTPTGRRYEQYF. The CDR3, as DNA: TGTGCCAGTAGTCCCACCCCGACAGGGCGACGCTACGAGCAGTACTTC. The full variable domain, completed using reference TRBV19 and TRBJ2-7, is DGGITQSPKYLFRKEGQNVTLSCEQNLNHDAMYWYRQDPGQGLRLIYYSQIVNDFQKGDIAEGYSVSREKKESFPLTVTSAQKNPTAFYLCASSPTPTGRRYEQYFGPGTRLTVT.

The sample holds a few counts of this clone. The sample carries other DNA sequences with the same CDR3. This chain connects TRBV7-3 to TRBJ2-1; D not certain. The CDR3 has 15 amino acids. Germline V lookup: CDR1 SGHTA, CDR2 FQGTGA. Trimming took off 2 bases at V and 3 bases at J, with 11 bases between the two ends. The CDR3 nucleotides are TGTGCCAGCAGCTTAGGGTCAGGCCTCTACAATGAGCAGTTCTTC. It specifies CASSLGSGLYNEQFF. The variable domain in full, with the rest retrieved from reference TRBV7-3 and TRBJ2-1, is GAGVSQTPSNKVTEKGKYVELRCDPISGHTALYWYRQSLGQGPEFLIYFQGTGAADDSGLPNDRFFAVRPEGSVSTLKIQRTERGDSAVYLCASSLGSGLYNEQFFGPGTRLTVL.

The V call is TRBV4-1, the J call TRBJ1-4; TRBD1 might be the D (6 bases). Germline V gene sequence: CDR1 MGHRA, CDR2 YSYEKL. The V end lost 1 base, the J end lost 3 bases, and 15 bases lay between the germline ends. The CDR3 runs 17 residues. CDR3 in DNA: TGCGCCAGCAGCCAAGCCGGGGGGCGCCCGGCTAATGAAAAACTGTTTTTT. Translated: CASSQAGGRPANEKLFF.

This chain uses TRBV29-1 with TRBJ2-1; 8 positions agree with TRBD2. V gave up 7 bases and J gave up 6 bases; unmatched junction bases: 14. The CDR3 is 15 amino acids. CDR1 SQVTM and CDR2 ANQGSEA come from the germline V gene. The CDR3 sequence is CSGYSGTRDSNEQFF. DNA for the CDR3: TGCAGCGGATATAGCGGGACGAGGGACTCCAATGAGCAGTTCTTC.

The chain links TRBV4-1 to TRBJ2-3, with 12 nucleotides matching TRBD2. The V gene end was trimmed by 4 bases and the J gene end by 1 base; junction bases not matched to a gene: 12. The CDR3 has 19 residues. Germline V gene data show CDR1 as MGHRA and CDR2 as YSYEKL. The chain's CDR3 is CASSPGLAGPYSGTDTQYF. The CDR3 DNA reads as TGCGCCAGCAGCCCGGGACTAGCGGGCCCTTATTCGGGCACAGATACGCAGTATTTT.

The rearrangement links TRBV5-1 to TRBJ2-2; TRBD1 matches at 7 bases. The germline gives CDR1 SGHRS, CDR2 YFSETQ. This CDR3 region has 17 residues. Unmatched junction bases numbered 11, after V lost 0 bases and J lost 6 bases. The CDR3 DNA is TGCGCCAGCAGCTTGGTCCCTCTGGTGACAGGGCCCGGGGAGCTGTTTTTT. Residues: CASSLVPLVTGPGELFF.

This clone came up once. The V and J genes are TRBV7-5 and TRBJ2-7; TRBD2 is the table's D call, not checked against the DNA. TRBV7-5 has pseudogene status. The CDR3 covers 15 residues. The CDR3 DNA sequence: TGTGTCAGAAGCTTATGGAAGACGGAGAAATACGAGCAGTACTTC. Translation gives CVRSLWKTEKYEQYF.

This clone was counted once. The chain joins TRBV6-1 to TRBJ2-2, with D unresolved. V was clipped by 4 bases and J by 0 bases, with 6 bases between them. Germline CDR1 is MNHNS and CDR2 is SASEGT. This CDR3 has 14 amino acids. The CDR3 is CASSARANTGELFF. The DNA of the CDR3 is TGTGCCAGCAGTGCCCGAGCGAACACCGGGGAGCTGTTTTTT.

J is TRBJ2-2 and V is TRBV4-1; D is possibly TRBD2 (7 bases). Germline lookup yields CDR1 MGHRA and CDR2 YSYEKL. V was clipped by 0 bases and J by 9 bases, with 17 bases between them. The CDR3 is 16 residues long. CDR3 DNA: TGCGCCAGCAGCCAAGATACGGCCGGGGGGCGCCGGGAGCTGTTTTTT. It is translated as CASSQDTAGGRRELFF.

This chain links TRBV7-2 with TRBJ1-1; D unclear. CDR1 SGHTA and CDR2 FQGNSA come from the germline V gene. V was cut by 2 bases and J by 5 bases, with 12 bases left in between. The CDR3 consists of 14 residues. The CDR3 loop reads CASSLNFRGTEAFF. In nucleotides, the CDR3 is TGTGCCAGCAGCTTAAACTTTCGCGGGACTGAAGCTTTCTTT.

This sequence joins TRBV18 and TRBJ2-1, with unresolved D. The CDR3 is 16 amino acids. In germline, CDR1 is KGHSH, CDR2 LQKENI. With 2 bases removed from V and 9 bases from J, the gap between germline ends came to 20 bases. The CDR3 region is CASSPKSSGTTVEQFF. The CDR3 bases are TGTGCCAGCTCACCAAAGTCATCCGGTACAACGGTTGAGCAGTTCTTC.

V is TRBV11-2 and J is TRBJ2-7; D assignment may be TRBD1 or TRBD2 (5 bases each). The CDR3 totals 12 residues. Per germline, CDR1 SGHAT and CDR2 FQNNGV. V lost 6 bases and J 4 bases, leaving 10 bases between the germline ends. Here the CDR3 DNA reads TGTGCCAGCAGAAGGGGAGCTTACGAGCAGTACTTC. This codes for CASRRGAYEQYF.

This rearrangement joins TRBV4-1 to TRBJ1-5; weak D call: TRBD1 (6 bases). CDR1 and CDR2 (germline): MGHRA, YSYEKL. This CDR3 is 15 amino acids long. Trimming pared 3 bases from V and 1 base from J, leaving 10 bases between. The CDR3 loop is CASSQEGQSNQPQHF. CDR3 nucleotide sequence: TGCGCCAGCAGCCAGGAAGGACAGAGCAATCAGCCCCAGCATTTT.

This chain uses TRBV15 with TRBJ2-7; no clear D. The CDR3 has 11 residues. The ends were cut back, 5 bases at V and 3 bases at J, with 5 bases in the middle. CDR1 and CDR2 (germline): LNHNV, YYDKDF (reference sequence). The CDR3 DNA follows: TGTGCCACCAGCGGCGGCTACGAGCAGTACTTC. Protein: CATSGGYEQYF.

The rearrangement joins TRBV28 to TRBJ2-7; TRBD2 matches at 11 bases. The V gene's germline CDR1 is MDHEN and CDR2 SYDVKM. The junction had 2 bases not matched to a gene; V was cut back by 6 bases and J by 1 base. This CDR3 is 14 amino acids long. The CDR3 here is CASRLAGVSYEQYF. CDR3 sequence (DNA): TGTGCCAGCAGACTAGCGGGAGTTTCCTACGAGCAGTACTTC.

This clone showed up just a few times. The sample has other DNA sequences that encode this CDR3 too. The chain is built from TRBV7-6 and TRBJ1-1; D might be TRBD1 (5 bases). The CDR3 sequence is 13 residues long. With 3 bases removed from V and 1 base from J, the gap between germline ends came to 6 bases. Germline values: CDR1 SGHVS, CDR2 FNYEAQ. The CDR3 protein is CASSLGQNTEAFF. The CDR3 bases are TGTGCCAGCAGCTTGGGGCAGAACACTGAAGCTTTCTTT. Looking up the rest from reference TRBV7-6 and TRBJ1-1 gives the full variable domain: GAGVSQSPRYKVTKRGQDVALRCDPISGHVSLYWYRQALGQGPEFLTYFNYEAQQDKSGLPNDRFSAERPEGSISTLTIQRTEQRDSAMYRCASSLGQNTEAFFGQGTRLTVV.